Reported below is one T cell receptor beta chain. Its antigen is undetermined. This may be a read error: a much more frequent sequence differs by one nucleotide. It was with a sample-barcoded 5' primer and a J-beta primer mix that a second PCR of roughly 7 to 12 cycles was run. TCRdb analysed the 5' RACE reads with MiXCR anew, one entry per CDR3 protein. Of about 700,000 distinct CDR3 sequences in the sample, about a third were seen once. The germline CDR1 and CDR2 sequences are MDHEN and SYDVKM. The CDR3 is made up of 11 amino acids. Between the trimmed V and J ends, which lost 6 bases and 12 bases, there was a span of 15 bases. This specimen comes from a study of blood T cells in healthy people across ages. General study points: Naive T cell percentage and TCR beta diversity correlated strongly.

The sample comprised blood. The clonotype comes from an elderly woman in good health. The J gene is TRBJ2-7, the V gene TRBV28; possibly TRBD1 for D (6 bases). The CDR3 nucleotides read TGTGCCAGCAGGGACGGAGGCAGGGGGTACTTC. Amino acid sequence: CASRDGGRGYF.